This TCR beta chain was profiled in a study of control samples from healthy donors and cancer patients. The data were produced by immunoSEQ multiplex PCR, yet TCRdb's version contains in-frame clones alone and is incomplete. This repertoire shows 130,000 or so clones, around nine tenths found once; its top ten account for roughly 3.2%. CDR1 and CDR2 (germline): LNHDA, SQIVND (reference sequence). Trimming pared 7 bases from V and 0 bases from J, leaving 10 bases between. This CDR3 is built from 14 residues. Sample: blood. This rearrangement joins TRBV19 to TRBJ1-5; D possibly corresponds to TRBD1 (5 bases). This receptor was identified in a man in his forties or fifties in good health. The CDR3, as DNA: TGTGCCAGTACCGGGGGGGATAGCAATCAGCCCCAGCATTTT. It is translated as CASTGGDSNQPQHF.